The entry that follows covers one T cell receptor (beta chain) sequence. This clone was counted between two and nine times. This clone's antigen is unknown. No base quality values were provided; no much bigger clone lies one nucleotide off. These data are taken from a study of technical replicates of blood from four donors (dated by TCRdb to about 2017). Counted from cysteine to phenylalanine, this CDR3 has 16 amino acids. The read is trimmed to its CDR3 DNA, 48 bases read in frame from base 1. According to the germline V gene, CDR1 reads SNHLY and CDR2 reads FYNNEI. Compared with germline, V lacks 6 bases and J lacks 0 bases; bases without a gene match: 6. Receptor amplification or capture employed the immunoSEQ multiplex PCR assay. The source is immuneACCESS, and TCRdb retained only in-frame sequences with V and J called. Part of the clones is not carried over; for the studies checked, unresolved V genes explain less than half of this, and the remainder is unexplained. For this sample the table gives about 80,000 clones, of which roughly 94% were detected only once. The ten largest clones take up 0.38% of the sample.

Sequenced: T cells isolated from PBMCs. The V gene is TRBV2 and the J gene is TRBJ2-3; TRBD2 fits 10 bases in the junction. The source is a human donor in good health. The DNA sequence is TGTGCCAGCAGACCACTAGCGGGGATAAGCACAGATACGCAGTATTTT. Its protein is CASRPLAGISTDTQYF.